One and the same sample provided the 7 T cell receptor beta chains below, sequenced in a study of shared clonotypes between healthy human individuals (dated by TCRdb to the early 2020s). The method behind the library was the immunoSEQ multiplex PCR assay. Imported from immuneACCESS, the table was reduced by TCRdb to in-frame sequences with V and J called. These copies leave out some clones; in studies compared against another copy, an unresolved V gene accounts for under half, and the cause of the remainder is not known. Across this sample there are over a million clones, with 70% to 80% seen only once. The ten largest clones add up to roughly 0.62% of the sample. The sample consisted of memory CD4+ T cells from PBMCs. The sample's cell subset or site label is to be understood as: CD45RA-negative fraction. These receptors were taken from a man younger than 30 in good health. Some clones in this sample may be carry-over from other donors' samples.

The chain recombines TRBV5-8 with TRBJ2-2; 10 bases fit TRBD2. Trimming at V came to 7 bases and at J to 3 bases, leaving 6 bases not matched to a gene. Germline V lookup: CDR1 SGHTS, CDR2 YDEGEE. The CDR3 covers 15 residues. Here the CDR3 reads CASGLAGEDTGELFF. For the CDR3, the DNA is TGTGCCAGCGGCCTAGCGGGAGAGGACACCGGGGAGCTGTTTTTT. The full variable domain, completed using reference TRBV5-8 and TRBJ2-2, is EAGVTQSPTHLIKTRGQQATLRCSPISGHTSVYWYQQALGLGLQFLLWYDEGEERNRGNFPPRFSGRQFPNYSSELNVNALELEDSALYLCASGLAGEDTGELFFGEGSRLTVL.

This chain uses TRBV4-1 with TRBJ1-2, with D perhaps TRBD1 (5 bases). The germline V and J ends were trimmed by 3 bases and 5 bases, with 16 bases remaining between them. Germline values: CDR1 MGHRA, CDR2 YSYEKL. There are 15 residues in the CDR3. The CDR3 DNA reads as TGCGCCAGCAGCCAGGGACCTTATTGGGGGTATGGCTACACCTTC. This translates into CASSQGPYWGYGYTF.

This clone came up many times. This sample also contains other DNA sequences that code for the same CDR3. The chain uses TRBV6-5 and TRBJ2-7; D gene ambiguous. The germline V gene has CDR1 MNHEY and CDR2 SVGAGI. The V end was cut by 0 bases, the J end by 3 bases, with 9 bases between. The length of the CDR3 is 14 residues. The CDR3 bases are TGTGCCAGCAGTTACTCGCTCGGCGACTACGAGCAGTACTTC. Protein product: CASSYSLGDYEQYF.

The chain recombines TRBV7-2 with TRBJ2-3, with D possibly being TRBD2 (5 bases). The CDR3 loop spans 15 amino acids. V lost 6 bases and J lost 4, with 17 bases in between. Germline V gene sequence: CDR1 SGHTA, CDR2 FQGNSA. CDR3 coding DNA: TGTGCCAGCAGGGGCGGCCGTAGCGTCCCAGATACGCAGTATTTT. This codes for CASRGGRSVPDTQYF.

The chain uses TRBV9 and TRBJ1-1, with TRBD1 as a possible D gene (5 bases). The CDR3 loop spans 15 amino acids. Germline CDR1 reads SGDLS; CDR2 reads YYNGEE. Trimming took off 3 bases at V and 0 bases at J, with 12 bases between the two ends. The CDR3 nucleotides are TGTGCCAGCAGCGGTGGGGACCTATTGAACACTGAAGCTTTCTTT. Amino acid sequence: CASSGGDLLNTEAFF.

This sequence joins TRBV29-1 and TRBJ2-1, with 7 bases that match TRBD1. Germline assignment: CDR1 SQVTM and CDR2 ANQGSEA. The ends lost 4 bases at V and 7 bases at J; junction bases unmatched: 10. The CDR3 extends over 14 amino acids. In nucleotides, the CDR3 is TGCAGCGTTGGGGGTAGGGGGCCATTTAATGAGCAGTTCTTC. Protein product: CSVGGRGPFNEQFF.

J is TRBJ1-6 and V is TRBV2; the D is unclear. The germline V gene has CDR1 SNHLY and CDR2 FYNNEI. Between the trimmed V and J ends, which lost 5 bases and 7 bases, there was a span of 9 bases. The CDR3 has 13 amino acids. The CDR3 spells CASSRPGNSPLHF. In nucleotides, the CDR3 is TGTGCCAGCAGTCGGCCGGGGAATTCACCCCTCCACTTT.